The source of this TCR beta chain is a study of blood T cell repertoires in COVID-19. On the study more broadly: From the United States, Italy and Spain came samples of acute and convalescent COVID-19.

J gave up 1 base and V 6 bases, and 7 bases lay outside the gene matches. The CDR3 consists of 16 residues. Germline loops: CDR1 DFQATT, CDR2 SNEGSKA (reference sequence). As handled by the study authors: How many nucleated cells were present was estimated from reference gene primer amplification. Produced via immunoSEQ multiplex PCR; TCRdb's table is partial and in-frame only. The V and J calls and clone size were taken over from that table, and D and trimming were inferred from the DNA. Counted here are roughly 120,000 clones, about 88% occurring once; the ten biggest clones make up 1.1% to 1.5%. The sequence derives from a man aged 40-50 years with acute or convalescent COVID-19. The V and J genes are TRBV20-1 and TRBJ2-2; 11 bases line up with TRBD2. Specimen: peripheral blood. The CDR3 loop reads CSASGTSGRNTGELFF. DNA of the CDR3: TGCAGTGCGAGTGGGACTAGCGGAAGGAACACCGGGGAGCTGTTTTTT.